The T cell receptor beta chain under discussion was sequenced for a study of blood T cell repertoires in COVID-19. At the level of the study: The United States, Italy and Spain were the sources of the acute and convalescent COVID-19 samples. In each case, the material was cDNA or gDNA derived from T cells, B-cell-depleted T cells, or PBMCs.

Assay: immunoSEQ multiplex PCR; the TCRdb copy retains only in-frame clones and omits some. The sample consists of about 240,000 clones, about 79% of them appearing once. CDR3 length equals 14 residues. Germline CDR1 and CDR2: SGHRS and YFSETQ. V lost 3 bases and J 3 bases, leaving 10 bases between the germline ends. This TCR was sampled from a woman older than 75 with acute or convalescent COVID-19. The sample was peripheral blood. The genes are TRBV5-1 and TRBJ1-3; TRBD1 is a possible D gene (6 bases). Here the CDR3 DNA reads TGCGCCAGCAGCTCGGGGGGGCTTGGAAACACCATATATTTT. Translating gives CASSSGGLGNTIYF.